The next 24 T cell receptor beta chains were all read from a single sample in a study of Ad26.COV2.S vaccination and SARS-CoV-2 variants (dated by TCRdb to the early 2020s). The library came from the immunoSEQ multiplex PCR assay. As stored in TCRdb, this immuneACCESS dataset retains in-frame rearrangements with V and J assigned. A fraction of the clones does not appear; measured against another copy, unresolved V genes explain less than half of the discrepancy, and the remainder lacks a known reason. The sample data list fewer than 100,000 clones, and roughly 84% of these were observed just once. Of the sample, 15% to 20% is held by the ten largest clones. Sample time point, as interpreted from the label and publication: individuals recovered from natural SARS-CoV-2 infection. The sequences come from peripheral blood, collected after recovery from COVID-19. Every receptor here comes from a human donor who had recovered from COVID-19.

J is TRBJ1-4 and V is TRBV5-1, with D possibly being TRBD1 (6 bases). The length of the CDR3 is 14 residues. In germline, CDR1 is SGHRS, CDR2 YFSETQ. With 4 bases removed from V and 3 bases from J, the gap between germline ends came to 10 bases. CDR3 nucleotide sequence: TGCGCCAGCAGCCGGGGGCAGGCTAATGAAAAACTGTTTTTT. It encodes CASSRGQANEKLFF.

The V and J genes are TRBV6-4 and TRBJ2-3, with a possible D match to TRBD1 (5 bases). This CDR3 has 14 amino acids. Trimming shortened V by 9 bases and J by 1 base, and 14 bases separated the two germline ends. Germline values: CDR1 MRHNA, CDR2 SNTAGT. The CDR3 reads CARLGPNCTDTQYF. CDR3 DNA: TGTGCCAGACTGGGGCCCAACTGCACAGATACGCAGTATTTT.

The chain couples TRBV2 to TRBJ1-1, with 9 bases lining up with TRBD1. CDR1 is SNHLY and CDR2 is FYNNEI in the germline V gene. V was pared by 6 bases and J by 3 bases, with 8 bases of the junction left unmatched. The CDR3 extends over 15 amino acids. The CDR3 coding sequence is TGTGCCAGCAGCCCGACTACAGGGGGCTACACTGAAGCTTTCTTT. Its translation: CASSPTTGGYTEAFF.

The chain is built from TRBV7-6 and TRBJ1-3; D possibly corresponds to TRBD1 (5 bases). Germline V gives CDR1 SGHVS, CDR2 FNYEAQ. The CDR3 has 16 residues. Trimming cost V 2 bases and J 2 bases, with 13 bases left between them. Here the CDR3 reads CASSLLGGAAGNTIYF. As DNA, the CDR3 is TGTGCCAGCAGCTTACTCGGGGGAGCCGCTGGAAACACCATATATTTT.

The chain's CDR3 is CASSGHNLAGLGGQYF. The CDR3 DNA is TGTGCCAGCAGTGGCCACAATCTAGCGGGATTAGGGGGTCAGTACTTC. The chain links TRBV2 to TRBJ2-4, with 9 bases that match TRBD2. The CDR3 length is 16 residues. Losses at the gene ends were 4 bases for V and 12 bases for J; bases not matched to a gene: 16. The V gene's germline CDR1 is SNHLY and CDR2 FYNNEI.

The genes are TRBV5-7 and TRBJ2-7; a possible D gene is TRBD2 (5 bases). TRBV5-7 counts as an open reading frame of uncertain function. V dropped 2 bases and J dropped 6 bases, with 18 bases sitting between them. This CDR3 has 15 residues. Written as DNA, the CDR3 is TGTGCCAGCAGCTTACCCGGGCCGGATCGGGGCGAGCAGTACTTC. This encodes CASSLPGPDRGEQYF.

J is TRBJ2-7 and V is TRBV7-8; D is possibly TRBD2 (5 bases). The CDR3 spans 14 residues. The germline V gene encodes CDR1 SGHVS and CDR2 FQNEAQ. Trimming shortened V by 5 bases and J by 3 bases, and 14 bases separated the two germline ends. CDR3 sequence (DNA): TGTGCCAGCAGCCCTAGCACCCGGTACTACGAGCAGTACTTC. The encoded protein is CASSPSTRYYEQYF.

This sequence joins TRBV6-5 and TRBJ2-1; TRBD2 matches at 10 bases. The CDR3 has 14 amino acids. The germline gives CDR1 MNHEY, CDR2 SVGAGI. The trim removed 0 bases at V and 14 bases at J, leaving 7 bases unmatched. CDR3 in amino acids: CASSYSSGAGGKFF. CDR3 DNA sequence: TGTGCCAGCAGTTACTCGAGTGGAGCGGGAGGGAAGTTCTTC.

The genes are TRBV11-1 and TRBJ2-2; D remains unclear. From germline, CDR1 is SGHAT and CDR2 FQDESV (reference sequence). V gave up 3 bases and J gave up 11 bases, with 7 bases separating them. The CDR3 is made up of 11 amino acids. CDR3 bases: TGTGCCAGCAGCTTTGGTGGTGAGCTGTTTTTT. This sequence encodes CASSFGGELFF.

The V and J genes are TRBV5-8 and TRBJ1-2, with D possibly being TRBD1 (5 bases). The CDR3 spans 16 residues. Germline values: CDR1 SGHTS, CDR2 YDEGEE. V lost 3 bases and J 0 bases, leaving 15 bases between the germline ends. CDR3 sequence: CASSWGLARANYGYTF. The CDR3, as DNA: TGTGCCAGCAGCTGGGGCTTGGCACGAGCTAACTATGGCTACACCTTC.

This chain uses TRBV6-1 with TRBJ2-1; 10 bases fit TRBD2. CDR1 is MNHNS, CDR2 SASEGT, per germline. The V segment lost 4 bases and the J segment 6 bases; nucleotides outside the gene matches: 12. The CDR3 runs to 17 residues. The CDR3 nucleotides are TGTGCCAGCAGTGCTGTCGTTACTAGCGGGACCCCCAATGAGCAGTTCTTC. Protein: CASSAVVTSGTPNEQFF.

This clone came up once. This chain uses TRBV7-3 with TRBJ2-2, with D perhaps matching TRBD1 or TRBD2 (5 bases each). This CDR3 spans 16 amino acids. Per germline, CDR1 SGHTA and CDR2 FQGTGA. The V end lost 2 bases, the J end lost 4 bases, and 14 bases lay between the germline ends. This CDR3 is CASSLGSGTSTGELFF. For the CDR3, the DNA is TGTGCCAGCAGCTTAGGATCAGGGACGAGCACCGGGGAGCTGTTTTTT.

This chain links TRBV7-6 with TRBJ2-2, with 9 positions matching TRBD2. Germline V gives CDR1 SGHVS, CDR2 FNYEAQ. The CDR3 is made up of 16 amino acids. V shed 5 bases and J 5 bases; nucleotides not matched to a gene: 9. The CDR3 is CASSARLAALTGELFF. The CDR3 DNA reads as TGTGCCAGCAGCGCACGACTAGCGGCCTTAACCGGGGAGCTGTTTTTT.

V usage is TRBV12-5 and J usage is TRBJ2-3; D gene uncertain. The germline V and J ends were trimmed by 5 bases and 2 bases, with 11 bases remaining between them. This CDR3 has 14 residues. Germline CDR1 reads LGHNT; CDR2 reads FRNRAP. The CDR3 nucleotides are TGTGCTAGTGGTCTCGAGACGGTCACAGATACGCAGTATTTT. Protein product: CASGLETVTDTQYF.

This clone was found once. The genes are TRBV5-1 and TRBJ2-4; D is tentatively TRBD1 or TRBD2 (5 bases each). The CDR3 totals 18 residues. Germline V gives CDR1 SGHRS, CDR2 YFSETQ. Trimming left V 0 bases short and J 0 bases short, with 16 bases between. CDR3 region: CASSLAGAEKLAKNIQYF. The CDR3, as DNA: TGCGCCAGCAGCTTGGCCGGGGCGGAAAAACTAGCCAAAAACATTCAGTACTTC.

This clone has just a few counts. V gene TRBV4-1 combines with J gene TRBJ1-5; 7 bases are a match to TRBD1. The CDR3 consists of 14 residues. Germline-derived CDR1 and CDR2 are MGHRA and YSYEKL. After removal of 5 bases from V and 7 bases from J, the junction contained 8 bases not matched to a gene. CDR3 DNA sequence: TGCGCCAGCAGCTTTTGGGACAGTGGACAGCCCCAGCATTTT. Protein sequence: CASSFWDSGQPQHF.

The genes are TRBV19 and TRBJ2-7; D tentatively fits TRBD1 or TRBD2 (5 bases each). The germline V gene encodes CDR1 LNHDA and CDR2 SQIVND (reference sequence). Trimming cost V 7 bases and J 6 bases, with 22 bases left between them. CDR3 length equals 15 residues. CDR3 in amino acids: CASTRGERNVAEQYF. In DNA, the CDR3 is TGTGCCAGTACCCGAGGGGAGCGGAATGTTGCCGAGCAGTACTTC.

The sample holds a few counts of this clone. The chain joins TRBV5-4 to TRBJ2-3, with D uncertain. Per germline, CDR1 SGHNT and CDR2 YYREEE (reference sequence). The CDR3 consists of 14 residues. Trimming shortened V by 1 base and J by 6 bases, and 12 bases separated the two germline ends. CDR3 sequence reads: CASSLMFNSDTQYF. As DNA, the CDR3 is TGTGCCAGCAGCTTGATGTTTAATTCGGATACGCAGTATTTT.

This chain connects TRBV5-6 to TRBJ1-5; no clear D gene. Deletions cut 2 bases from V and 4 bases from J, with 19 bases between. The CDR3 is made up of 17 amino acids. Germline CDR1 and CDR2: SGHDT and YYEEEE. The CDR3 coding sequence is TGTGCCAGCAGCTTTTCCGAAAGTGGGCTATATAATCAGCCCCAGCATTTT. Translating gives CASSFSESGLYNQPQHF.

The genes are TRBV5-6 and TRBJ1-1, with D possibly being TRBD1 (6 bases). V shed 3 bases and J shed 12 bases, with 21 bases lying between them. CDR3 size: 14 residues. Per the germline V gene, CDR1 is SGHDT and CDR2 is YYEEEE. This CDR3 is CASSSGGRPGTTFF. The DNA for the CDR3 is TGTGCCAGCAGCTCCGGGGGCCGCCCAGGGACGACTTTCTTT.

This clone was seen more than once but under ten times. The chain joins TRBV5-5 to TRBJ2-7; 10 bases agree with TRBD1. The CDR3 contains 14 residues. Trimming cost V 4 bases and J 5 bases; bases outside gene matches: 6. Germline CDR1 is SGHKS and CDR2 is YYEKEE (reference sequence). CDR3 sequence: CASSRQGAGNEQYF. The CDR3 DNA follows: TGTGCCAGCAGCCGACAGGGGGCTGGCAACGAGCAGTACTTC.

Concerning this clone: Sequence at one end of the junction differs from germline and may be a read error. CDR3 sequence: CASRLAGEVTQYF. In DNA form, the CDR3 reads TGTGCCAGCAGATTAGCGGGAGAGGTTACGCAGTATTTT. V is TRBV7-2 and J is TRBJ2-3, with 9 bases aligning to TRBD2. The CDR3 covers 13 residues. Germline V gene lookup returns CDR1 SGHTA and CDR2 FQGNSA.

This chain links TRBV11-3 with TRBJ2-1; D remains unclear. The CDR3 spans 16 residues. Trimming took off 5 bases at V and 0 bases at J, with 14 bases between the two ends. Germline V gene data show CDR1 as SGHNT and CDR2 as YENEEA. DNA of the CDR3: TGTGCCAGCAGCCCACCCGGGCCCTACTCCTACAATGAGCAGTTCTTC. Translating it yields CASSPPGPYSYNEQFF.

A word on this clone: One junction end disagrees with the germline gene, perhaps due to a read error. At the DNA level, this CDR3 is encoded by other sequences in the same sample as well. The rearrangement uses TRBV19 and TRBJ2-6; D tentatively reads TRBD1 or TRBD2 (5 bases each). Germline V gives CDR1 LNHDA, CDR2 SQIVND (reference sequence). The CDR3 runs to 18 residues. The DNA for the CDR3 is TGTGCCAGTAAACCAACGAAGGGACGGCTTTTCTGGGCCAACGTCTTGACTTTC. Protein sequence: CASKPTKGRLFWANVLTF.